The table lists the clone carrying this T cell receptor beta chain with many counts. Naive CD8 libraries were made from around 18,000 to 910,000 sorted cells, and they used 10%, 30% or 50% RNA. A CD8+CD4-CCR7+CD45RA+ phenotype served as the sorting definition for naive CD8 T cells. The sample comes from a study of molecular identifiers for immune sequencing clone quantification. TCRdb re-analysed the PCR reads in MiXCR, keeping a single row per CDR3 protein. There are roughly 300,000 distinct CDR3 sequences in the sample; roughly 24% occur only once, and about 0.74% lies in the top ten. CDR1 is MDHEN, CDR2 SYDVKM, per germline. J lost 0 bases, V lost 6 bases, and 4 bases had no gene match. This CDR3 contains 15 residues.

The chain carries TRBV28 and TRBJ1-5; 8 bases agree with TRBD1. The source is a human donor in good health. Some libraries in this study had Jurkat cell RNA spiked in. Sample: naive CD8+ T cells from blood, with Jurkat cell RNA spiked in. The subset: FACS-sorted CD8+CD4-CCR7+CD45RA+ naive T cells. The CDR3 DNA follows: TGTGCCAGCAGAGGGGACAGGAATAGCAATCAGCCCCAGCATTTT. Its translation is CASRGDRNSNQPQHF. The full variable domain, its missing parts supplied by reference TRBV28 and TRBJ1-5, is DVKVTQSSRYLVKRTGEKVFLECVQDMDHENMFWYRQDPGLGLRLIYFSYDVKMKEKGDIPEGYSVSREKKERFSLILESASTNQTSMYLCASRGDRNSNQPQHFGDGTRLSIL.